These T cell receptor beta chains were read from a single sample in a study of spatial heterogeneity in lung cancer. MiXCR was run by TCRdb on the 5' RACE reads, yielding one entry per CDR3 protein. The sample holds over 2,500 distinct CDR3 sequences, under 14% seen once. This sample comprised lung tumor tissue, obtained at surgery. These receptors originate from a male donor with early-stage non-small cell lung cancer. CDR3s include the opening cysteine and the closing phenylalanine or tryptophan. A D gene is named only where the DNA matches it firmly. Only some rows state a clone size, as once, few, many or a class for expanded clones.

j_call d_call v_call clone_size cdr3_nt cdr3_aa
TRBJ2-5 TRBD1 TRBV12-3/TRBV12-4 medium-sized TGTGCCAGCAGTCCGACAGGGTGGGAGACCCAGTACTTC CASSPTGWETQYF
TRBJ1-1 NA TRBV7-4 medium-sized TGTGCCAGCAGCTTAGTTGTGATTGGGACACCGGGAGGGACTGAAGCTTTCTTT CASSLVVIGTPGGTEAFF
TRBJ1-5 NA TRBV28 medium-sized TGTGCCACGACGCGGACGCAAAATCAGCCCCAGCATTTT CATTRTQNQPQHF
TRBJ2-1 TRBD2 TRBV5-1 large TGCGCCAGCAGCTTGGTCGAACTAGCGGGCAAGTTAGAGCAGTTCTTC CASSLVELAGKLEQFF
TRBJ2-6 NA TRBV16 medium-sized TGTGCCAGCAGCCAATTGGGATCTGGGGCCAACGTCCTGACTTTC CASSQLGSGANVLTF
TRBJ2-7 NA TRBV28 medium-sized TGTGCCAGCAGTTCCGAGCCCAGGGGGGGGTCCTACGAGCAGTACTTC CASSSEPRGGSYEQYF
TRBJ2-1 NA TRBV4-3 medium-sized TGCGCCAGCAGCCGCGTCTTGGGTCACAATGAGCAGTTCTTC CASSRVLGHNEQFF
TRBJ2-7 NA TRBV19 medium-sized TGTGCCAGTAGTAAGGCGGCGGGGCAGTCCTACGAGCAGTACTTC CASSKAAGQSYEQYF
TRBJ2-1 NA TRBV7-2 medium-sized TGTGCCAGCAGCTTAGATAGGGGGAACTACAATGAGCAGTTCTTC CASSLDRGNYNEQFF
TRBJ2-3 TRBD2 TRBV7-3 medium-sized TGTGCCAGCAGCTTAACCGGGAGGGCTAGCGGGGAGAATACGCAGTATTTT CASSLTGRASGENTQYF
TRBJ2-7 NA TRBV29-1 medium-sized TGCAGCGTCCGATTCCAGTGGGGCGAGCAGTACTTC CSVRFQWGEQYF
TRBJ2-1 TRBD2 TRBV6-5 medium-sized TGTGCCAGCAGGCGAACTAGCGGGGGGGAGGGGTATGAGCAGTTCTTC CASRRTSGGEGYEQFF
TRBJ1-6 TRBD1 TRBV6-6 many TGTGCCAGCAGTGGGACAGGAGTTGTCGCATCACCCCTCCACTTT CASSGTGVVASPLHF
TRBJ2-3 TRBD2 TRBV20-1 medium-sized TGCAGTGCCAATAACCCGGGACTAGCGGGAGGTCACACAGATACGCAGTATTTT CSANNPGLAGGHTDTQYF
TRBJ1-1 NA TRBV11-2 medium-sized TGTGCCAGCAGCTTAGGCTGGACTGAAGCTTTCTTT CASSLGWTEAFF
TRBJ2-2 NA TRBV2 medium-sized TGTGCCAGCAGCTATACAGAAACCGGGGAGCTGTTTTTT CASSYTETGELFF
TRBJ2-7 TRBD1 TRBV12-3/TRBV12-4 medium-sized TGTGCCAGCAGTCCACAGGGGAACGAGCAGTACTTC CASSPQGNEQYF
TRBJ1-3 TRBD1 TRBV20-1 few TGCAGTGCTGAAGACAGGGACTCTGGAAACACCATATATTTT CSAEDRDSGNTIYF
TRBJ1-5 NA TRBV5-6 NA TGTGCCAGCAGCTTGTCGGGGGGCACGGTAGGTCAGCCCCAGCATTTT CASSLSGGTVGQPQHF
TRBJ2-5 TRBD1 TRBV25-1 medium-sized TGTGCCAGCAGTCCCCACGGGCAGGGGGCTGGAGAGACCCAGTACTTC CASSPHGQGAGETQYF
TRBJ2-7 NA TRBV28 medium-sized TGTGCCAGCAGGCTTCATAGCGGTTCACCCCCCTACGAGCAGTACTTC CASRLHSGSPPYEQYF
TRBJ2-7 TRBD1 TRBV5-1 medium-sized TGCGCCAGCAGAAACAGGGGGCACTCCTACGAGCAGTACTTC CASRNRGHSYEQYF
TRBJ2-1 TRBD1 TRBV7-2 medium-sized TGTGCCAGCAGCTTAGCCCCGGGACAGCCAGACAATGAGCAGTTCTTC CASSLAPGQPDNEQFF
TRBJ2-2 NA TRBV29-1 NA TGCAGCGTTGTATCCAGCCTCACCGGGGAGCTGTTTTTT CSVVSSLTGELFF
TRBJ1-3 NA TRBV12-3/TRBV12-4 NA TGTGCCAGCAGTATTACTGAGGACTCTGGAAACACCATATATTTT CASSITEDSGNTIYF
TRBJ1-5 TRBD1 TRBV19 medium-sized TGTGCCAGTACCCGGGACAGGGGAGGAAATCAGCCCCAGCATTTT CASTRDRGGNQPQHF
TRBJ1-1 NA TRBV28 NA TGTGCCAGCAGTTTAATCGTCAGGGACGAAGCTTTCTTT CASSLIVRDEAFF
TRBJ1-1 NA TRBV19 NA TGTGCCAGTACCCAACGACAGCGGACTGAAGCTTTCTTT CASTQRQRTEAFF
TRBJ2-7 TRBD1 TRBV4-3 medium-sized TGCGCCAGCAGCCAAGCAAACAGGGGGCCGCAGTACTTC CASSQANRGPQYF